This T cell receptor beta chain was found in a study of T cells in Graves' hyperthyroidism and ophthalmopathy. Study at large: Any treatment followed the collection of peripheral blood at initial diagnosis.

The length of the CDR3 is 14 residues. The V gene lost 5 bases and the J gene lost 5 bases, with 10 bases spanning the gap. Germline V gene lookup returns CDR1 ENHRY and CDR2 SYGVKD. Patients having uncontrolled infection, another autoimmune disease, pregnancy or lactation were not included. Each 10 ml fresh peripheral blood draw supplied the PBMCs. Researchers took RNA transcripts and amplified the TCR beta CDR3 regions from them. Using the HTBI primer set, a first-round RT-PCR was run on the TCR CDR3. TCRdb reanalysed the multiplex PCR reads using MiXCR and keeps one entry per CDR3 protein. The profile covers about 400,000 distinct CDR3 sequences, with 15% to 18% appearing a single time and around 7.7% taken by the ten largest. This clonotype was seen at least ten times.

The source of this sequence is a woman in her late teens or twenties with Graves' hyperthyroidism. The V and J genes are TRBV10-3 and TRBJ2-6; D is unresolved. Sequencing was carried out using blood. The CDR3 coding sequence is TGTGCCATCAGTACCTCGGGCTGGGCCAACGTCCTGACTTTC. Amino acids: CAISTSGWANVLTF.